This T cell receptor (beta chain) comes out of a study of blood T cell repertoires in COVID-19. Study details: Some COVID-19 samples were acute and others convalescent; all came from the United States, Italy and Spain. PBMCs, B-cell-depleted T cells, or T cells provided the cDNA or gDNA that made up the material.

Per the study methods: By means of reference gene primer amplification, nucleated cell counts were estimated. Produced via immunoSEQ multiplex PCR; TCRdb's table is partial and in-frame only. That table gives V, J and clone size, and the DNA gave D and trimming. The sample consists of around 260,000 clones, around nine tenths of them appearing once. After removal of 5 bases from V and 5 bases from J, the junction contained 16 bases not matched to a gene. The CDR3 sequence is 17 residues long. The germline V gene encodes CDR1 SGHAT and CDR2 FQNNGV. The sequencing sample was made of peripheral blood. The source of this sequence is a man aged 35 to 55 who had recovered from COVID-19. The chain uses TRBV11-2 and TRBJ2-7; 9 nucleotides align to TRBD2. In DNA form, the CDR3 reads TGTGCCAGCAGCGTCCGGGACACGGGGGCGGGAGGGGACGAGCAGTACTTC. It yields the protein CASSVRDTGAGGDEQYF.